This T cell receptor beta chain was documented in a study of T cells after yellow fever vaccination. In the study overall: Preparation used SMART-Seq v4 Ultra Low Input for the low-cell-number fractions. Study outcomes and limitations: Across the CD4 and CD8 compartments, a small share of clonotypes was present in both.

Trimming pared 3 bases from V and 1 base from J, leaving 9 bases between. Germline values: CDR1 SGHAT, CDR2 FQNNGV. This CDR3 region has 14 residues. TCRdb re-analysed the 5' RACE reads in MiXCR, keeping a single row per CDR3 protein. Of approximately 31,000 distinct CDR3 sequences listed, about 10% are singletons. This chain links TRBV11-2 with TRBJ2-5, with D possibly matching TRBD1 (5 bases). The receptor's source is a young man who received the YFV17D yellow fever vaccine. Sample: PBMCs, either bulk or a sorted T-cell subset (CD4+, CD8+, memory, or dextramer-sorted; not recorded which), taken approximately 15 days after the first yellow fever vaccination. CDR3 nucleotides: TGTGCCAGCAGCTTTAATACAGGCCAAGAGACCCAGTACTTC. It encodes CASSFNTGQETQYF.